The clone carrying this TCR beta chain has a single count. These data come from a study of control samples from healthy donors and cancer patients. Germline V gene lookup returns CDR1 LNHNV and CDR2 YYDKDF (reference sequence). The junction had 11 bases not matched to a gene; V was cut back by 1 base and J by 3 bases. This CDR3 region has 18 residues. Using immunoSEQ multiplex PCR, the repertoire was profiled, and TCRdb retains in-frame clones only, with some absent. The sample has approximately 150,000 clones, about nine tenths seen once. The V gene is TRBV15, the J gene TRBJ2-7; 11 nucleotides align to TRBD2. The receptor's source is a man under 40 in good health. The specimen sequenced was blood. This CDR3 reads CATSRGTLAGVSRYEQYF. CDR3 nucleotide sequence: TGTGCCACCAGCAGAGGCACACTAGCGGGAGTTTCTCGCTACGAGCAGTACTTC.